These 30 T cell receptor beta chains came from one sample sequenced in a study of response to subunit inactivated influenza vaccine. TCRdb re-derived calls from the RT-PCR reads in MiXCR, one entry per CDR3 protein. The data show around 470,000 distinct CDR3 sequences, around 7.9% seen once. The source was PBMCs from blood, collected about 23 months after vaccination. The receptors were gathered from a man aged 45-69 years who received an inactivated influenza vaccine.

This clonotype was found a few times. The J gene is TRBJ1-1, the V gene TRBV6-1; D is perhaps TRBD1 (5 bases). The CDR3 extends over 13 amino acids. Trimming took off 7 bases at V and 10 bases at J, with 19 bases between the two ends. Germline CDR1 reads MNHNS; CDR2 reads SASEGT. This CDR3 reads CASTNPGTDRAFF. The CDR3 DNA reads as TGTGCCAGCACCAACCCAGGGACCGATCGAGCTTTCTTT.

This clonotype was seen a few times. The chain employs TRBV7-7 and TRBJ2-1; 14 nucleotides agree with TRBD2. V lost 5 bases and J lost 15; bases outside the gene matches: 6. Germline V gene sequence: CDR1 SSHAT, CDR2 FNYEAQ (reference sequence). CDR3 length: 13 residues. The CDR3 DNA is TGTGCCAGCAGCGTGGGACTAGCGGGAGAGGTGTTCTTC. This sequence encodes CASSVGLAGEVFF.

This clonotype was seen ten or more times. DNA of the CDR3: TGTGCCAGCAGCCGGAGTGGTGGGGGTGGCGCTGAAGCTTTCTTT. It codes for CASSRSGGGGAEAFF. The gene calls are TRBV7-2 and TRBJ1-1, with TRBD1 as a possible D gene (5 bases). This CDR3 comprises 15 residues. The V end lost 5 bases, the J end lost 6 bases, and 19 bases lay between the germline ends. In germline, CDR1 is SGHTA, CDR2 FQGNSA.

The chain joins TRBV11-2 to TRBJ2-1; the D gene is possibly TRBD1 (6 bases). The CDR3 runs 18 residues. With 4 bases removed from V and 1 base from J, the gap between germline ends came to 20 bases. Per germline, CDR1 SGHAT and CDR2 FQNNGV. DNA of the CDR3: TGTGCCAGCAGCTCCCCCGCTAGGGGGATACGATCCTACAATGAGCAGTTCTTC. It codes for CASSSPARGIRSYNEQFF.

This clonotype was detected only once. A much larger clone lies one base from this, so it may be a read error. V gene TRBV29-1 combines with J gene TRBJ2-3; the D gene is possibly TRBD2 (5 bases). The CDR3 consists of 14 residues. CDR1 and CDR2 from the germline V gene are SQVTM and ANQGSEA. The CDR3 nucleotides are TGCAGCGTTGCTGAGGGATTACGCACAGATATGCAGTATTTT. It encodes CSVAEGLRTDMQYF.

This clonotype was seen more than once but under ten times. This rearrangement joins TRBV6-2 or TRBV6-3 to TRBJ2-7; D may be TRBD1 (6 bases). Germline CDR1 reads MNHEY; CDR2 reads SVGEGT. Trimming shortened V by 2 bases and J by 2 bases, and 7 bases separated the two germline ends. CDR3 length: 13 amino acids. CDR3 DNA: TGTGCCAGCAGTTACGAGGGGGCCTACGAGCAGTACTTC. Encoded protein: CASSYEGAYEQYF.

This clonotype was seen ten or more times. The rearrangement links TRBV5-1 to TRBJ2-1; D remains unclear. The CDR3 sequence is 13 residues long. Trimming took off 0 bases at V and 7 bases at J, with 8 bases between the two ends. CDR1 SGHRS and CDR2 YFSETQ come from the germline V gene. The CDR3 spells CASSLGPQNEQFF. The CDR3 bases are TGCGCCAGCAGCTTGGGCCCTCAGAATGAGCAGTTCTTC.

The chain has TRBV19 and TRBJ1-5; D remains ambiguous. V gave up 7 bases and J gave up 4 bases, with 17 bases separating them. The CDR3 length is 15 residues. The germline CDR1 and CDR2 sequences are LNHDA and SQIVND (reference sequence). The CDR3 DNA is TGTGCCAGTATGGCGGTATTCGGAACTAATCAGCCCCAGCATTTT. It translates to CASMAVFGTNQPQHF.

The chain links TRBV14 to TRBJ2-6, with D possibly TRBD1 on 5 matching bases. V lost 8 bases to trimming and J lost 4 bases, with 12 bases between them. The CDR3 has 14 residues. Germline CDR1 and CDR2: SGHDN and FVKESK. The DNA of the CDR3 is TGTGCCAGCGGGGCGAGCTCCGGGGCCAACGTCCTGACTTTC. Its translation is CASGASSGANVLTF. The complete variable domain, with remaining parts taken from reference TRBV14 and TRBJ2-6, reads EAGVTQFPSHSVIEKGQTVTLRCDPISGHDNLYWYRRVMGKEIKFLLHFVKESKQDESGMPNNRFLAERTGGTYSTLKVQPAELEDSGVYFCASGASSGANVLTFGAGSRLTVL.

This clonotype was seen repeatedly, ten times or more. The rearrangement uses TRBV3-1 and TRBJ2-2; no definite D call. The V gene's germline CDR1 is LGHDT and CDR2 YNNKEL (reference sequence). Trimming left V 4 bases short and J 7 bases short, with 16 bases between. The CDR3 consists of 15 residues. The CDR3 protein is CASSRMVAVGGELFF. The CDR3 region has the DNA TGTGCCAGCAGCCGCATGGTAGCTGTGGGCGGGGAGCTGTTTTTT.

This clonotype was counted at least ten times. The rearrangement uses TRBV3-1 and TRBJ2-1; 8 nucleotides match TRBD1. The germline V gene encodes CDR1 LGHDT and CDR2 YNNKEL (reference sequence). CDR3 length equals 15 residues. Losses at the gene ends were 4 bases for V and 5 bases for J; bases not matched to a gene: 7. The CDR3 reads CASSPSGTGHNEQFF. DNA for the CDR3: TGTGCCAGCAGCCCCTCCGGGACAGGACACAATGAGCAGTTCTTC.

This clonotype has a handful of counts. The CDR3 DNA reads TGTGCCAGCATGTTAGCGGGATCTGAGTACAATGAGCAGTTCTTC. Its translation is CASMLAGSEYNEQFF. The chain joins TRBV6-2 or TRBV6-3 to TRBJ2-1, with 8 bases identical to TRBD2. The germline CDR1 and CDR2 sequences are MNHEY and SVGEGT. This CDR3 is 15 amino acids long. The V segment lost 7 bases and the J segment 4 bases; nucleotides outside the gene matches: 9.

This clonotype has at least ten counts. CDR3 bases: TGCAGTGTCGGTAGCGGGAGGTACGAGCAGTACTTC. Encoded protein: CSVGSGRYEQYF. The chain joins TRBV20-1 to TRBJ2-7; 10 bases are shared with TRBD2. Germline loops: CDR1 DFQATT, CDR2 SNEGSKA (reference sequence). Losses at the gene ends were 7 bases for V and 4 bases for J; bases not matched to a gene: 4. The CDR3 spans 12 residues.

Only a few counts were recorded for this clonotype. V and J are TRBV28 and TRBJ1-1; D uncertain. From germline, CDR1 is MDHEN and CDR2 SYDVKM. Trimming shortened V by 7 bases and J by 8 bases, and 23 bases separated the two germline ends. The CDR3 totals 15 residues. The CDR3 protein is CASTLYRTGAREAFF. CDR3 coding DNA: TGTGCCAGCACCCTTTACCGAACGGGTGCAAGGGAAGCTTTCTTT. Drawing the rest from reference TRBV28 and TRBJ1-1, the complete variable domain is DVKVTQSSRYLVKRTGEKVFLECVQDMDHENMFWYRQDPGLGLRLIYFSYDVKMKEKGDIPEGYSVSREKKERFSLILESASTNQTSMYLCASTLYRTGAREAFFGQGTRLTVV.

The chain carries TRBV29-1 and TRBJ1-1; D is uncertain. CDR3 length: 13 amino acids. The V end lost 6 bases, the J end lost 0 bases, and 11 bases lay between the germline ends. Germline V gene data show CDR1 as SQVTM and CDR2 as ANQGSEA. CDR3 region: CSVLGSMNTEAFF. The CDR3 DNA is TGCAGCGTCCTGGGATCCATGAACACTGAAGCTTTCTTT.

This clonotype was counted between two and nine times. The CDR3 protein is CSARRGTSVPQETQYF. DNA for the CDR3: TGCAGTGCTAGAAGAGGGACTAGCGTCCCCCAAGAGACCCAGTACTTC. V usage is TRBV20-1 and J usage is TRBJ2-5; the match to TRBD2 covers 10 bases. Trimming took 2 bases from V and 1 from J; bases not matched to a gene: 7. Looked up from germline, CDR1 is DFQATT and CDR2 is SNEGSKA (reference sequence). The CDR3 extends over 16 amino acids.

The chain couples TRBV20-1 to TRBJ2-3; the match to TRBD2 covers 10 bases. Germline trimming cut 0 bases from V and 5 bases from J; bases unmatched to any gene: 5. Germline values: CDR1 DFQATT, CDR2 SNEGSKA (reference sequence). The CDR3 sequence is 15 residues long. The CDR3 bases are TGCAGTGCTAGAGAACTAGCGGGAATGATAGATACGCAGTATTTT. Its protein is CSARELAGMIDTQYF.

This clonotype was seen many times. The chain has TRBV6-2 or TRBV6-3 and TRBJ2-3; possible D gene TRBD1, 6 bases. The germline gives CDR1 MNHEY, CDR2 SVGEGT. Trimming stripped 5 bases from V and 5 bases from J, with 11 bases between. The CDR3 loop spans 13 amino acids. DNA for the CDR3: TGTGCCAGCAGTAAACAGGGTAAAGATACGCAGTATTTT. This translates into CASSKQGKDTQYF.

This clonotype was recorded a few times. This chain links TRBV11-3 with TRBJ2-3; D may be TRBD1 or TRBD2 (6 bases each). The V gene lost 3 bases and the J gene lost 11 bases, with 12 bases spanning the gap. The CDR3 loop spans 12 amino acids. Germline CDR1 reads SGHNT; CDR2 reads YENEEA. This CDR3 is CASSFQQGGQYF. CDR3 coding DNA: TGTGCCAGCAGCTTCCAACAGGGAGGGCAGTATTTT.

In its sample, this clonotype was seen many times. This chain uses TRBV29-1 with TRBJ2-3, with D perhaps TRBD1 (6 bases). V shed 3 bases and J shed 5 bases, with 18 bases lying between them. CDR3 length: 15 amino acids. Germline V gene lookup returns CDR1 SQVTM and CDR2 ANQGSEA. CDR3 sequence reads: CSVETGSAVGDTQYF. In nucleotides, the CDR3 is TGCAGCGTTGAGACAGGCTCCGCGGTAGGAGATACGCAGTATTTT.

This clonotype came up a few times. The rearrangement joins TRBV5-1 to TRBJ2-7; 10 positions agree with TRBD1. The CDR3 loop spans 13 amino acids. Germline CDR1 is SGHRS and CDR2 is YFSETQ. Trimming removed 6 bases from V and 3 bases from J; junction bases left unmatched: 3. The CDR3 DNA follows: TGCGCCAGCACCCGGACAGGGGGCTACGAGCAGTACTTC. It is translated as CASTRTGGYEQYF.

The chain combines TRBV6-2 or TRBV6-3 with TRBJ2-7, with TRBD1 as a possible D gene (6 bases). V was trimmed by 5 bases and J by 6 bases, leaving 8 bases between them. Germline V gene sequence: CDR1 MNHEY, CDR2 SVGEGT. The CDR3 is 11 amino acids. The CDR3 DNA is TGTGCCAGCAGTGACAGGTTCGAGCAGTACTTC. This sequence encodes CASSDRFEQYF.

In its sample, this clonotype was seen many times. The V and J genes are TRBV18 and TRBJ2-1; TRBD2 matches at 8 bases. The germline V gene has CDR1 KGHSH and CDR2 LQKENI. The ends lost 3 bases at V and 5 bases at J; junction bases unmatched: 3. The CDR3 spans 14 residues. The CDR3 region is CASSPTSDNNEQFF. For the CDR3, the DNA is TGTGCCAGCTCACCGACTAGCGATAACAATGAGCAGTTCTTC. The full variable domain, rest sourced from reference TRBV18 and TRBJ2-1, is NAGVMQNPRHLVRRRGQEARLRCSPMKGHSHVYWYRQLPEEGLKFMVYLQKENIIDESGMPKERFSAEFPKEGPSILRIQQVVRGDSAAYFCASSPTSDNNEQFFGPGTRLTVL.

In DNA form, the CDR3 reads TGTGCCAGCAGTTACTCGAAGGACAGGGACCCTGAAGCTTTCTTT. Protein product: CASSYSKDRDPEAFF. The V gene is TRBV6-5, the J gene TRBJ1-1, with 8 positions matching TRBD1. CDR1 is MNHEY, CDR2 SVGAGI, per germline. The CDR3 spans 15 residues. Trimming took 0 bases from V and 6 from J; bases not matched to a gene: 6.

The chain has TRBV10-3 and TRBJ1-3; no clear D. From germline, CDR1 is ENHRY and CDR2 SYGVKD. There are 15 residues in the CDR3. V was shortened by 11 bases and J by 0 bases, with 17 bases between the two germline ends. The CDR3 here is CASTPNSRSGNTIYF. The CDR3 region has the DNA TGTGCCTCCACCCCAAACAGCCGCTCTGGAAACACCATATATTTT.

The chain links TRBV12-3 or TRBV12-4 to TRBJ2-3, with D uncertain. With 4 bases removed from V and 0 bases from J, the gap between germline ends came to 17 bases. The CDR3 contains 17 residues. The CDR3 region is CASSSSTGRTSTDTQYF. Here the CDR3 DNA reads TGTGCCAGCAGTTCCTCGACTGGAAGGACGAGCACAGATACGCAGTATTTT.

V and J are TRBV6-2 or TRBV6-3 and TRBJ2-1; no clear D gene. This CDR3 has 12 amino acids. In germline, CDR1 is MNHEY, CDR2 SVGEGT. V was cut by 4 bases and J by 9 bases, with 10 bases left in between. The CDR3 sequence is CASSSPRGEQFF. The DNA of the CDR3 is TGTGCCAGCAGTTCCCCGAGAGGTGAGCAGTTCTTC.

CDR3 sequence (DNA): TGCGCCAGCAGAGAGGGGACACCGGCTAATTCACCCCTCCACTTT. Amino acid sequence: CASREGTPANSPLHF. The chain is built from TRBV5-1 and TRBJ1-6; D might be TRBD1 (6 bases). V lost 5 bases and J 6 bases, leaving 15 bases between the germline ends. The CDR3 contains 15 residues. CDR1 is SGHRS and CDR2 is YFSETQ in the germline V gene.

This chain connects TRBV9 to TRBJ2-1; 9 bases are a match to TRBD2. Germline V gene sequence: CDR1 SGDLS, CDR2 YYNGEE. The junction had 3 bases not matched to a gene; V was cut back by 2 bases and J by 0 bases. The CDR3 totals 16 residues. The CDR3 nucleotides are TGTGCCAGCAGCGTTAGCGGGGGACGCTCCTACAATGAGCAGTTCTTC. Protein product: CASSVSGGRSYNEQFF.

In its sample, this clonotype was seen a few times. This chain connects TRBV20-1 to TRBJ2-7; TRBD2 aligns across 8 bases. Trimming cost V 0 bases and J 7 bases; bases outside gene matches: 14. CDR3 length equals 16 residues. The germline CDR1 and CDR2 sequences are DFQATT and SNEGSKA (reference sequence). CDR3 sequence: CSARDRRGVPSWEQYF. CDR3 DNA: TGCAGTGCTAGAGATCGGCGGGGGGTCCCCTCGTGGGAGCAGTACTTC.